This entry describes one T cell receptor (beta chain). There were TCR beta CDR3 regions amplified from RNA transcripts. Using the HTBI primer set, a first-round RT-PCR was run on the TCR CDR3. TCRdb reanalysed the multiplex PCR reads using MiXCR and keeps one entry per CDR3 protein. The data contain 660,000 or so distinct CDR3 sequences, less than 25% of them seen just once; the ten biggest clones take up under 35%. This CDR3 comprises 16 residues. The V end lost 8 bases, the J end lost 6 bases, and 26 bases lay between the germline ends. CDR1 is WNHNN, CDR2 SYGVQD, per germline (reference sequence). This record comes from a study of T cells in Graves' hyperthyroidism and ophthalmopathy. Diagnoses used clinical symptoms, serum thyroxine and TRAb, thyroid ultrasound and orbital computed tomography.

The rearrangement joins TRBV10-1 to TRBJ2-7, with D unclear. The sequence came from a man younger than 45 with Graves' ophthalmopathy. Sequencing was performed on blood. CDR3 sequence (DNA): TGCGCCAGCCTCCCTTGGCCCGTACAACGAACCTGCGAGCAGTACTTC. Protein: CASLPWPVQRTCEQYF.